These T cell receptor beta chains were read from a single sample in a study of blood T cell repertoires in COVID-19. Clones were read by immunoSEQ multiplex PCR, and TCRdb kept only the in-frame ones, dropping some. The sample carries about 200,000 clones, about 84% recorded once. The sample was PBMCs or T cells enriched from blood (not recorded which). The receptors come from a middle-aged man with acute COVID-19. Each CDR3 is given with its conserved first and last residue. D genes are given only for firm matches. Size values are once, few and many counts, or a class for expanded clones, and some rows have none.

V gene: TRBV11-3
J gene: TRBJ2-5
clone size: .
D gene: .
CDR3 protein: CASSPGLRETQYF
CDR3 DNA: TGTGCCAGCAGCCCGGGACTTCGAGAGACCCAGTACTTC

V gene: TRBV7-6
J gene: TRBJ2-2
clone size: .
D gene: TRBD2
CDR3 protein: CASSLVAGVTGELFF
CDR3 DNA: TGTGCCAGCAGCTTAGTAGCGGGAGTCACCGGGGAGCTGTTTTTT

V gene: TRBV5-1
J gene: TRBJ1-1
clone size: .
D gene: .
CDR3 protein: CASSLATGTTEAFF
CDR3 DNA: TGCGCCAGCAGCTTGGCAACAGGGACCACTGAAGCTTTCTTT

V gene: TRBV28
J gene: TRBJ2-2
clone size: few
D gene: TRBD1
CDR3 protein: CASSFRTGRDTGELFF
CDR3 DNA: TGTGCCAGCAGTTTTCGGACAGGGCGTGACACCGGGGAGCTGTTTTTT

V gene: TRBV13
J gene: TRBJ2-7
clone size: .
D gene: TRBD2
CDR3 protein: CASSLAGKRDYEQYF
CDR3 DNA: TGTGCCAGCAGCTTAGCGGGCAAGCGGGACTACGAGCAGTACTTC

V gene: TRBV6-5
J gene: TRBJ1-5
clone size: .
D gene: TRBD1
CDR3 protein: CASTLGQRNQPQHF
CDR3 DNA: TGTGCCAGCACCCTGGGACAGCGCAATCAGCCCCAGCATTTT

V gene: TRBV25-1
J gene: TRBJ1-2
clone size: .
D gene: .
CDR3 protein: CASSSGRIGYTF
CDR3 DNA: TGTGCCAGCAGTTCAGGGAGGATAGGCTACACCTTC

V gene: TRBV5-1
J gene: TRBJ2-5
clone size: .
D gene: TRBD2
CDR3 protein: CASGQGTSGRQETQYF
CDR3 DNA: TGCGCCAGCGGCCAAGGGACTAGCGGGAGGCAAGAGACCCAGTACTTC

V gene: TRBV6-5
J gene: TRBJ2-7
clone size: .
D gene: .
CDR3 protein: CASSFRDTLYEQYF
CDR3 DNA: TGTGCCAGCAGTTTTCGGGACACCCTCTACGAGCAGTACTTC

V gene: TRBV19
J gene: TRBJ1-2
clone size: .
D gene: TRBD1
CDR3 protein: CASSISSTGGNGYTF
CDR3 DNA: TGTGCCAGTAGTATATCTTCGACAGGGGGTAATGGCTACACCTTC

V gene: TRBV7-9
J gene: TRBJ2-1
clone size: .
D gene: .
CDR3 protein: CASSLERLSEQFF
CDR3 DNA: TGTGCCAGCAGCTTAGAGAGGCTTTCTGAGCAGTTCTTC

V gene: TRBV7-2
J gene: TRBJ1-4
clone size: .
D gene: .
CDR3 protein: CASSKAPGEIGKLFF
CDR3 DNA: TGTGCCAGCAGCAAGGCCCCGGGTGAGATTGGAAAACTGTTTTTT

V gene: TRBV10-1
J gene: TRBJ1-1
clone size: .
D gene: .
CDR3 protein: CASSRGGNTEAFF
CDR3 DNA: TGCGCCAGCAGTAGGGGGGGTAACACTGAAGCTTTCTTT

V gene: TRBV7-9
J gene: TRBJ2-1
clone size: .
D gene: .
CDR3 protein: CASRATSYNEQFF
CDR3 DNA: TGTGCCAGCAGAGCAACTAGCTACAATGAGCAGTTCTTC

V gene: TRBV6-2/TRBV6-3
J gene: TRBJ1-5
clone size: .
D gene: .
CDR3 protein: CASSPGLVQPQHF
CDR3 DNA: TGTGCCAGCAGTCCGGGACTTGTTCAGCCCCAGCATTTT

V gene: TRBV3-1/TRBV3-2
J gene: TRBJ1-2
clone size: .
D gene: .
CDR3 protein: CASSQSSPFGYTF
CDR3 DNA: TGTGCCAGCAGCCAATCATCCCCATTTGGCTACACCTTC

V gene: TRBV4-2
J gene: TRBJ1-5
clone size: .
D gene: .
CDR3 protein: CASSQDMYQPQHF
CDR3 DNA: TGTGCCAGCAGCCAAGATATGTATCAGCCCCAGCATTTT

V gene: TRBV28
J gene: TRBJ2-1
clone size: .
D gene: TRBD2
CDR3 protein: CASRTSNLDEQFF
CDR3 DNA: TGTGCCAGCCGGACTAGTAATCTCGATGAGCAGTTCTTC

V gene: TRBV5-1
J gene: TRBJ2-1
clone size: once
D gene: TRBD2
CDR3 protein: CASSSFPAGGYNEQFF
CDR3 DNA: TGCGCCAGCAGCTCCTTTCCTGCGGGAGGGTACAATGAGCAGTTCTTC

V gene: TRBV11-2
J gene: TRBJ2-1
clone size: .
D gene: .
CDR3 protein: CASSPTSGWGEQFF
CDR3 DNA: TGTGCCAGCAGCCCTACTAGTGGTTGGGGTGAGCAGTTCTTC

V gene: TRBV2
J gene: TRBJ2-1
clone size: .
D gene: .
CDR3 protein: CASSEARVPYNEQFF
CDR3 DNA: TGTGCCAGCAGTGAAGCAAGAGTGCCCTACAATGAGCAGTTCTTC

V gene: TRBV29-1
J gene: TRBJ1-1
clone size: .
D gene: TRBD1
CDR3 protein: CSVIRDRNLGAFF
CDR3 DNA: TGCAGCGTAATCCGGGACAGGAATTTGGGAGCTTTCTTT

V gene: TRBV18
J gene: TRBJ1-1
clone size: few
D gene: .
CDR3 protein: CASSPEVMNTEAFF
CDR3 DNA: TGTGCCAGCTCACCAGAGGTCATGAACACTGAAGCTTTCTTT

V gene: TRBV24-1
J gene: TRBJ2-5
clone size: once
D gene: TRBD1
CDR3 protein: CATSDPFSTGMQETQYF
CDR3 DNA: TGTGCCACCAGTGATCCTTTCTCGACAGGGATGCAAGAGACCCAGTACTTC

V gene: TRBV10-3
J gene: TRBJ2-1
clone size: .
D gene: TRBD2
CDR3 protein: CAISEPEWGLAPNEQFF
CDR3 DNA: TGTGCCATCAGTGAGCCGGAATGGGGACTAGCCCCAAATGAGCAGTTCTTC

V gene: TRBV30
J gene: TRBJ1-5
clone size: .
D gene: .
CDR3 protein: CAWSLGWIYDNQPQHF
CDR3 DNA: TGTGCCTGGAGTCTAGGCTGGATATATGACAATCAGCCCCAGCATTTT

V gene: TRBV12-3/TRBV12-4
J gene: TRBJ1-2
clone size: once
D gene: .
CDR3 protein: CASSFWGQGYTF
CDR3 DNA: TGTGCCAGCAGTTTCTGGGGGCAAGGCTACACCTTC

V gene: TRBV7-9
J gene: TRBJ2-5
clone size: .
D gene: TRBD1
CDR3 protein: CASSFGQGSGETQYF
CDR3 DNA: TGTGCCAGCAGCTTCGGACAGGGATCGGGTGAGACCCAGTACTTC

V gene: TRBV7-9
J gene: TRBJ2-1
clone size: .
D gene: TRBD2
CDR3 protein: CASSLSGSGDEQFF
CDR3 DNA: TGTGCCAGCAGCCTAAGCGGGAGTGGGGATGAGCAGTTCTTC

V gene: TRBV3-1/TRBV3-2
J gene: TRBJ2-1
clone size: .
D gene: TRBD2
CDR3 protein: CASSHGGGRNEQFF
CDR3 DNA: TGTGCCAGCAGCCATGGGGGGGGGAGGAATGAGCAGTTCTTC

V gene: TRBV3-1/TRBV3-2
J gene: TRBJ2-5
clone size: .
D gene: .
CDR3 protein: CASSTRAGTQYF
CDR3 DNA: TGTGCCAGCAGTACGCGCGCGGGGACCCAGTACTTC

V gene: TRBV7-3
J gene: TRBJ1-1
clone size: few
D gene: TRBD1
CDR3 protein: CASSSKGLTGEAFF
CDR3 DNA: TGTGCCAGCAGCTCCAAGGGGCTGACAGGGGAAGCTTTCTTT

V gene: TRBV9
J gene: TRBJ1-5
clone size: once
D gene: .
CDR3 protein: CASSLPGQPQHF
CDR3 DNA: TGTGCCAGCAGCCTTCCGGGTCAGCCCCAGCATTTT

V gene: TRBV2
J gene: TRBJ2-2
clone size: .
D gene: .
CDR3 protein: CASKYQTGETGELFF
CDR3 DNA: TGTGCCAGCAAGTACCAGACGGGAGAGACCGGGGAGCTGTTTTTT

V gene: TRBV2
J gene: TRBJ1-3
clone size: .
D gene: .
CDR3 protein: CASSGSEGNTIYF
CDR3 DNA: TGTGCCAGCAGTGGGTCCGAGGGAAACACCATATATTTT

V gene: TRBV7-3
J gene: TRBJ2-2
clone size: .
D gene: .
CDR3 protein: CASSAIPGQHTGELFF
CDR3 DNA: TGTGCCAGCAGTGCCATCCCGGGACAACACACCGGGGAGCTGTTTTTT

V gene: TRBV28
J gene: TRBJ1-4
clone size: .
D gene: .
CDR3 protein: CASGGRRGEKLFF
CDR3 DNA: TGTGCCAGCGGGGGTCGCAGGGGTGAAAAACTGTTTTTT

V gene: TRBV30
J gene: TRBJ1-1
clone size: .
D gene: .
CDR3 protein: CAWSVIRGNTEAFF
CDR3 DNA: TGTGCCTGGAGTGTTATCCGGGGAAACACTGAAGCTTTCTTT

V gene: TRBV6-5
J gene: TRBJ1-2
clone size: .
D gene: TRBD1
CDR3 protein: CASTDRANYGYTF
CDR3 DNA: TGTGCCAGCACCGACAGGGCTAACTATGGCTACACCTTC

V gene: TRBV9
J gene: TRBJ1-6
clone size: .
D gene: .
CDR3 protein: CASSALGDKVKRSPLHF
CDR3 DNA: TGTGCCAGCAGCGCATTAGGGGATAAGGTCAAAAGATCACCCCTCCACTTT

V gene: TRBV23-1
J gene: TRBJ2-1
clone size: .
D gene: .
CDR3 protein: CAGADSHNEQFF
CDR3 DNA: TGCGCCGGGGCAGACTCTCACAATGAGCAGTTCTTC

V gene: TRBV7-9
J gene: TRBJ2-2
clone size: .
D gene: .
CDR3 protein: CASSSGYETKNTGELFF
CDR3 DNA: TGTGCCAGCAGCTCTGGCTACGAGACTAAGAACACCGGGGAGCTGTTTTTT

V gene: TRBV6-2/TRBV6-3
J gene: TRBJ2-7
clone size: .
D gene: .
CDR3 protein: CASSYGRWGTRSYEQYF
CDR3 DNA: TGTGCCAGCAGTTACGGGCGCTGGGGGACTCGCTCCTACGAGCAGTACTTC

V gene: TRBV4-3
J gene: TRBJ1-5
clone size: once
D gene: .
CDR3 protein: CASSQGQNQPQHF
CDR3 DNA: TGCGCCAGCAGCCAAGGACAGAATCAGCCCCAGCATTTT

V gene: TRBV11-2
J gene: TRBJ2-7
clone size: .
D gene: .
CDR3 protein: CASSLGRGPYEQYF
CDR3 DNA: TGTGCCAGCAGCCTCGGTAGGGGCCCCTACGAGCAGTACTTC

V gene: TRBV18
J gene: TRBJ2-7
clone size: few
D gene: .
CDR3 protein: CASSKGDGYEQYF
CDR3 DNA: TGTGCCAGCTCAAAGGGGGATGGATACGAGCAGTACTTC

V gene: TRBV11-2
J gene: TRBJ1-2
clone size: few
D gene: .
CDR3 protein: CASSEEANGYTF
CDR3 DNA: TGTGCCAGCAGCGAGGAAGCCAATGGCTACACCTTC

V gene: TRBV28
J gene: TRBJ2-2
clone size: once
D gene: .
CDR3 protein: CASKGRGRNTGELFF
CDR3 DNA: TGTGCCAGCAAGGGCAGGGGTAGGAACACCGGGGAGCTGTTTTTT

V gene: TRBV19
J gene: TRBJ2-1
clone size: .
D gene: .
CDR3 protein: CASSKLAGQRSEQFF
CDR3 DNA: TGTGCCAGTAGCAAACTGGCGGGACAGAGGAGTGAGCAGTTCTTC

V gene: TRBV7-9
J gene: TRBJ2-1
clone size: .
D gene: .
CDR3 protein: CASSLGWPSSYNEQFF
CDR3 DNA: TGTGCCAGCAGCTTAGGGTGGCCTAGCTCCTACAATGAGCAGTTCTTC

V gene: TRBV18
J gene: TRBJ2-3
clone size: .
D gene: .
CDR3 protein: CASSPQTGDTQYF
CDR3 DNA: TGTGCCAGCTCACCCCAAACGGGGGATACGCAGTATTTT

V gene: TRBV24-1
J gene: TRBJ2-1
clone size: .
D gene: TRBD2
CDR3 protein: CATSHAGVSEQFF
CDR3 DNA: TGTGCCACCAGCCACGCGGGAGTGAGTGAGCAGTTCTTC

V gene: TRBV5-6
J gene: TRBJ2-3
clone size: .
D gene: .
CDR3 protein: CASSLGWPDTQYF
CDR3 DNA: TGTGCCAGCAGCTTGGGATGGCCAGATACGCAGTATTTT

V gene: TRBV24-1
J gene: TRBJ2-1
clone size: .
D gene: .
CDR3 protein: CATSDLTGIYNEQFF
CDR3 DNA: TGTGCCACCAGTGATCTGACAGGTATCTACAATGAGCAGTTCTTC

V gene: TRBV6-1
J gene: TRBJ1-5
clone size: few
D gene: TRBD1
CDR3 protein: CASSEGQGWQPQHF
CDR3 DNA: TGTGCCAGCAGTGAAGGACAGGGGTGGCAGCCCCAGCATTTT

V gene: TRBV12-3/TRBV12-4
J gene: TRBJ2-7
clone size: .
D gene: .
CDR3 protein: CASSLPGVNEQYF
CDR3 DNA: TGTGCCAGCAGTTTACCGGGAGTAAACGAGCAGTACTTC

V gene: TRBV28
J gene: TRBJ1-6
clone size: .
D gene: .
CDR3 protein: CASSLSRGGFYNSPLHF
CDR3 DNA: TGTGCCAGCAGTTTATCCAGGGGTGGATTCTATAATTCACCCCTCCACTTT

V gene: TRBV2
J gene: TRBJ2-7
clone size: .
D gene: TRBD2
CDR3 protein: CASSLGTSSYEQYF
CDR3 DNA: TGTGCCAGCAGCCTAGGGACTAGCAGCTACGAGCAGTACTTC

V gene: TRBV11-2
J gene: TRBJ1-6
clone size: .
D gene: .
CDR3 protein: CASSLVRQMPNSPLHF
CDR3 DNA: TGTGCCAGCAGCTTAGTCAGGCAGATGCCTAATTCACCCCTCCACTTT

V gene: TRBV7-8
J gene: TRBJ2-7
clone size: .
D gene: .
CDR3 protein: CASSPPPTGQFYEQYF
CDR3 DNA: TGTGCCAGCAGCCCCCCCCCTACTGGACAGTTCTACGAGCAGTACTTC